The T cell receptor (beta chain) under discussion was sequenced for a study of Ad26.COV2.S vaccination and SARS-CoV-2 variants (dated by TCRdb to about 2021). Context from the whole study: Vaccine-arm donors came from COV1001, a multicentre, randomized, double-blind, placebo-controlled phase I-IIa trial of Ad26.COV2.S in healthy adults. Ad26.COV2.S was given intramuscularly at 5x10^10 or 1x10^11 viral particles, as a single shot or as two shots 56 days apart. Investigators did not know the trial group allocation while performing experiments and assessing outcomes. Sequencing of the TCRbeta repertoire served to evaluate the specificity and breadth of SARS-CoV-2-reactive T cell receptors following Ad26.COV2.S vaccination. A total of 32 samples were included in the TCR-sequenced set, comprising about 20 Ad26.COV2.S vaccine recipients, 5 placebo recipients and 8 SARS-CoV-2 convalescent individuals. Participants in the trial were split at random into five groups of five each, receiving low-dose or high-dose Ad26.COV2.S once or twice, or else placebo on both occasions.

Note on this clone: What antigen it recognizes has not been identified. No per-base quality is available; no much larger clone lies one base away.

The immunoSEQ Assay was used to sequence TCRbeta CDR3 regions. After extraction, genomic DNA underwent amplification by bias-controlled multiplex PCR, followed by high-throughput sequencing. Regarding the original processing steps: To quantify the absolute abundance of each unique TCRbeta CDR3 region, sequences were collapsed and filtered. T cell fraction was estimated by normalizing TCRbeta template counts to usable DNA, with usable DNA measured through amplification of reference genes found in all nucleated cells. Repertoire TCRs were annotated as SARS-CoV-2-specific when V gene, CDR3 amino acid sequence and J gene were exactly matched to a known reactive TCR set. The reference SARS-CoV-2 TCR set was obtained from MIRA and was filtered for enrichment in COVID-19-positive ImmuneCODE repertoires, whereby public or cross-reactive TCRs were removed. Drawing on the MIRA antigens, annotated TCRs were analysed further at the level of specific ORF or position within ORF. Depth was the summed frequency of annotated unique rearrangements, while breadth was defined as annotated unique rearrangements over total unique productive rearrangements. TCR breadth was compared between groups using two-sided Wilcoxon rank-sum tests. Imported from immuneACCESS, the table was reduced by TCRdb to in-frame sequences with V and J called. These copies leave out some clones; in studies compared against another copy, an unresolved V gene accounts for under half, and the cause of the remainder is not known. Clone size and the V and J calls come from that table; the DNA yielded D and trimming. The sample has approximately 410,000 clones on record, about 92% of them singletons. Jointly, the top ten make up about 1.6% of the sample.

The sample's treatment or condition, from its label and the paper: about 20 received Ad26.COV2.S at low or high dose, single or two shots; several received placebo; per-sample allocation not given. For vaccine and placebo recipients, repertoires were sequenced using samples collected on day 63 after the first injection. In Cohort 1b, about two dozen adults aged 18-55 years were enrolled at a single site in Boston, USA, between 29 July and 7 August 2020. As a vaccine, Ad26.COV2.S was a replication-incompetent adenovirus type 26 vector that expressed a prefusion-stabilized SARS-CoV-2 spike protein derived from the original Wuhan strain. The germline V gene yields MNHEY for CDR1 and SVGAGI for CDR2. Its CDR3 holds 14 amino acids, cysteine through phenylalanine. Here the CDR3 DNA is all that survives: 42 bases in frame from base 1. V and J are truncated by 0 bases and 0 bases respectively, leaving an intervening sequence of 5 bases.

The study at large found these results: Vaccine and placebo recipients had similar non-spike TCR breadth, a finding consistent with the vaccine containing only spike. After vaccination, spike-specific CD8+ and CD4+ T cell responses were reported to show substantial breadth. It was noted by the authors that total T cell responses may have been underestimated by the TCR breadth and depth analyses. The study lacked the statistical power to compare responses across vaccine doses or regimens. Spike-specific TCR breadth was higher in Ad26.COV2.S recipients than in placebo recipients (P = 0.0014).

The rearranged segments are TRBV6-5 and TRBJ1-1, and TRBD1 may be the D gene, going by 5 matching bases. The material sequenced was peripheral blood, taken in a trial of Ad26.COV2.S vaccine versus placebo. The source of this sequence is a person aged 18-60 years who received the Ad26.COV2.S COVID-19 vaccine or a placebo. The CDR3 region has the sequence CASSYSRVNTEAFF. Here is the DNA: TGTGCCAGCAGTTACTCCAGGGTGAACACTGAAGCTTTCTTT.